One and the same sample provided the 24 T cell receptor beta chains below, sequenced in a study of siplizumab effects on memory and regulatory T cells. Profiled with immunoSEQ multiplex PCR; TCRdb holds only in-frame clones, not every one. Among some 100,000 clones listed, under 95% were seen once. The material sequenced was CD8+ T cells sorted from blood. All receptors derive from a human donor in good health.

J is TRBJ2-2 and V is TRBV29-1; weak D call: TRBD1 (6 bases). Germline V gene sequence: CDR1 SQVTM, CDR2 ANQGSEA. The CDR3 is 15 residues long. Trimming left V 0 bases short and J 0 bases short, with 8 bases between. CDR3: CSVEERTANTGELFF. The DNA of the CDR3 is TGCAGCGTTGAAGAGAGGACAGCGAACACCGGGGAGCTGTTTTTT.

This sequence joins TRBV27 and TRBJ2-3; the match to TRBD2 covers 10 bases. V shed 9 bases and J 4 bases; nucleotides not matched to a gene: 4. The germline V gene encodes CDR1 MNHEY and CDR2 SMNVEV (reference sequence). The CDR3 extends over 13 amino acids. Here the CDR3 DNA reads TGTGCCAGTGCTAGCGGGAGCGCAGATACGCAGTATTTT. Protein: CASASGSADTQYF.

The V and J genes are TRBV13 and TRBJ1-3; D may be TRBD1 (6 bases). The CDR3 is 15 residues long. The V and J ends lost 4 bases and 0 bases respectively, with 10 bases between them. Germline-derived CDR1 and CDR2 are PRHDT and FYEKMQ (reference sequence). The CDR3 DNA is TGTGCCAGCAGCTCAAGGGGGAGCTCTGGAAACACCATATATTTT. Encoded protein: CASSSRGSSGNTIYF.

This chain links TRBV30 with TRBJ2-5, with a possible D match to TRBD1 (5 bases). V lost 0 bases and J 2 bases, leaving 13 bases between the germline ends. The CDR3 is 15 residues long. CDR1 and CDR2 from the germline V gene are GTSNPN and SVGIG (reference sequence). CDR3: CAWSVGAAGQETQYF. For the CDR3, the DNA is TGTGCCTGGAGTGTAGGGGCGGCAGGGCAAGAGACCCAGTACTTC.

This chain connects TRBV6-5 to TRBJ2-5; TRBD1 matches 7 bases. The J call may be mistaken, given a closer DNA end match to TRBJ2-7. Germline V CDR1 and CDR2: MNHEY, SVGAGI. CDR3 size: 16 residues. DNA for the CDR3: TGTGCCAGCAGTTACTCCCAGGGACAGCCTACCTACGAGCAGTACTTC. The encoded protein is CASSYSQGQPTYEQYF.

This rearrangement joins TRBV6-4 to TRBJ2-1, with 7 positions matching TRBD2. Unmatched junction bases numbered 6, after V lost 4 bases and J lost 3 bases. This CDR3 is built from 15 residues. The germline gives CDR1 MRHNA, CDR2 SNTAGT. The CDR3 DNA sequence: TGTGCCAGCAGTGTGGGGACTAACGGCTACAATGAGCAGTTCTTC. Translation gives CASSVGTNGYNEQFF.

The chain carries TRBV27 and TRBJ2-1, with unresolved D. The CDR3 covers 13 residues. Between the trimmed V and J ends, which lost 3 bases and 7 bases, there was a span of 10 bases. Germline assignment: CDR1 MNHEY and CDR2 SMNVEV (reference sequence). CDR3 bases: TGTGCCAGCAGTTTCGGGCCTGGAAATGAGCAGTTCTTC. This codes for CASSFGPGNEQFF.

V usage is TRBV19 and J usage is TRBJ1-1; D unresolved. The CDR3 covers 14 residues. V was clipped by 8 bases and J by 3 bases, with 16 bases between them. Germline V lookup: CDR1 LNHDA, CDR2 SQIVND (reference sequence). DNA for the CDR3: TGTGCCAGTGGGTTCGGTGGGCGCTACACTGAAGCTTTCTTT. Protein product: CASGFGGRYTEAFF.

This clone was picked up one time. In DNA form, the CDR3 reads TGTGCCAGCAGTTTTGGGCACTCCTACAATGAGCAGTTCTTC. Its translation: CASSFGHSYNEQFF. The chain is built from TRBV27 and TRBJ2-1; no clear D. The CDR3 is 14 residues long. Deletions cut 3 bases from V and 0 bases from J, with 6 bases between. CDR1 is MNHEY and CDR2 is SMNVEV in the germline V gene (reference sequence).

This chain joins TRBV23-1 and TRBJ1-2; 8 bases are a match to TRBD1. TRBV23-1 is an open reading frame whose function is uncertain. The CDR3 runs to 14 residues. The V segment lost 6 bases and the J segment 0 bases; nucleotides outside the gene matches: 3. Here the CDR3 reads CASRAGGSNYGYTF. CDR3 nucleotide sequence: TGCGCCAGCAGGGCAGGGGGCTCTAACTATGGCTACACCTTC.

The rearrangement uses TRBV5-1 and TRBJ2-1; 11 nucleotides agree with TRBD2. After removal of 1 base from V and 5 bases from J, the junction contained 8 bases not matched to a gene. Germline loops: CDR1 SGHRS, CDR2 YFSETQ. The CDR3 is 17 amino acids. CDR3 nucleotides: TGCGCCAGCAGCTTGCCAGTAGCGGGAGGGCGCGACAATGAGCAGTTCTTC. This sequence encodes CASSLPVAGGRDNEQFF.

This chain connects TRBV10-3 to TRBJ2-3, with D perhaps TRBD1 (6 bases). The CDR3 sequence is 16 residues long. V lost 11 bases, J lost 2 bases, and 23 bases lay in between. Germline values: CDR1 ENHRY, CDR2 SYGVKD. The CDR3 here is CAVRTSTGSLTDTQYF. CDR3 nucleotides: TGTGCCGTACGCACGAGCACAGGGTCCCTCACAGATACGCAGTATTTT.

The J gene is TRBJ2-7, the V gene TRBV7-9; perhaps TRBD1 as D (6 bases). Trimming stripped 5 bases from V and 1 base from J, with 15 bases between. The CDR3 totals 15 residues. From germline, CDR1 is SEHNR and CDR2 FQNEAQ (reference sequence). CDR3 protein: CASSPLHRESYEQYF. The CDR3 bases are TGTGCCAGCAGCCCCCTCCACAGGGAGTCCTACGAGCAGTACTTC.

As for this clone: At one end the junction does not follow the germline gene, possibly because of a read error. Other DNA sequences in the same sample also yield this CDR3. The chain links TRBV7-9 to TRBJ1-1, with D perhaps TRBD1 (5 bases). Germline CDR1 reads SEHNR; CDR2 reads FQNEAQ (reference sequence). The length of the CDR3 is 15 residues. In DNA, the CDR3 is TGTGCTAGCAGCCTGGCCAGGGTGGGGAGCACTGAAGCTTTCTTT. Its translation: CASSLARVGSTEAFF.

The J gene is TRBJ1-2, the V gene TRBV4-1, with D hard to call. Trimming left V 3 bases short and J 5 bases short, with 13 bases between. The germline V gene has CDR1 MGHRA and CDR2 YSYEKL. This CDR3 spans 14 amino acids. The CDR3 reads CASSHPGEDYGYTF. CDR3 nucleotide sequence: TGCGCCAGCAGCCACCCTGGGGAAGATTATGGCTACACCTTC.

The chain links TRBV6-5 to TRBJ2-1; possibly TRBD1 for D (5 bases). Germline-derived CDR1 and CDR2 are MNHEY and SVGAGI. V lost 5 bases and J 9 bases, leaving 14 bases between the germline ends. The CDR3 has 13 amino acids. CDR3 nucleotide sequence: TGTGCCAGCAGTACAGGTCCCGGCGGTGAGCAGTTCTTC. Its protein is CASSTGPGGEQFF.

The rearrangement joins TRBV27 to TRBJ2-7, with TRBD2 as a possible D gene (7 bases). The CDR3 spans 16 residues. Trimming left V 5 bases short and J 2 bases short, with 19 bases between. Germline CDR1 is MNHEY and CDR2 is SMNVEV (reference sequence). The DNA for the CDR3 is TGTGCCAGCAGTGGCCGAGTGGGGGGGGCCCCCTACGAGCAGTACTTC. As protein: CASSGRVGGAPYEQYF.

This clone was observed a single time. The chain couples TRBV7-9 to TRBJ2-7; D unresolved. Per germline, CDR1 SEHNR and CDR2 FQNEAQ (reference sequence). The CDR3 loop spans 14 amino acids. V was pared by 4 bases and J by 1 base, with 11 bases between. The CDR3 DNA reads TGTGCCAGCAGCTCCGAGGAAGGGTCCTACGAGCAGTACTTC. Translation gives CASSSEEGSYEQYF.

In this sample, this clone turned up a few times. This chain connects TRBV5-1 to TRBJ2-7, with 7 positions matching TRBD1. CDR3 length equals 14 residues. Germline V gene data show CDR1 as SGHRS and CDR2 as YFSETQ. Trimming took 5 bases from V and 2 from J; bases not matched to a gene: 7. As DNA, the CDR3 is TGCGCCAGCAGTATGTGGACAGGAGCCTACGAGCAGTACTTC. Amino acid sequence: CASSMWTGAYEQYF.

V and J are TRBV27 and TRBJ2-5; maybe TRBD1 (6 bases). CDR3 length: 14 amino acids. Germline V lookup: CDR1 MNHEY, CDR2 SMNVEV (reference sequence). The V end lost 6 bases, the J end lost 1 base, and 12 bases lay between the germline ends. CDR3 sequence (DNA): TGTGCCAGCAGCCGCCGGGACATCCAAGAGACCCAGTACTTC. Protein product: CASSRRDIQETQYF.

This clone was recorded a few times. The chain carries TRBV7-9 and TRBJ1-2; D uncertain. The V end was cut by 6 bases, the J end by 4 bases, with 9 bases between. The germline CDR1 and CDR2 sequences are SEHNR and FQNEAQ (reference sequence). The CDR3 sequence is 12 residues long. The CDR3 bases are TGTGCCAGCAGTGACTCGGTCTATGGCTACACCTTC. Protein product: CASSDSVYGYTF.

This clone was seen just once. The chain employs TRBV7-8 and TRBJ2-3; D remains unclear. In germline, CDR1 is SGHVS, CDR2 FQNEAQ. V gave up 0 bases and J gave up 3 bases, with 7 bases separating them. CDR3 size: 14 residues. DNA for the CDR3: TGTGCCAGCAGCTTAGCAGGGCGGACAGATACGCAGTATTTT. Translation: CASSLAGRTDTQYF.

The V call is TRBV27, the J call TRBJ2-7, with a possible D match to TRBD1 (6 bases). The CDR3 runs to 16 residues. The V end was cut by 3 bases, the J end by 4 bases, with 19 bases between. Germline CDR1 is MNHEY and CDR2 is SMNVEV (reference sequence). CDR3 bases: TGTGCCAGCAGTTTCTCGGAGGACAGTATCGATTACGAGCAGTACTTC. Protein product: CASSFSEDSIDYEQYF.

V and J are TRBV10-3 and TRBJ1-3; D perhaps matches TRBD1 (6 bases). The V end lost 2 bases, the J end lost 2 bases, and 10 bases lay between the germline ends. The CDR3 extends over 15 amino acids. The germline V gene encodes CDR1 ENHRY and CDR2 SYGVKD. The CDR3 DNA follows: TGTGCCATCAGTGAGCCGGACAGTCCTGGAAACACCATATATTTT. The encoded protein is CAISEPDSPGNTIYF.